This T cell receptor (beta chain) was captured by sequencing in a study of control samples from healthy donors and cancer patients. V shed 0 bases and J shed 4 bases, with 6 bases lying between them. In germline, CDR1 is KGHSH, CDR2 LQKENI. The CDR3 extends over 13 amino acids. Measured with immunoSEQ multiplex PCR; TCRdb has only the in-frame clones, and not every one. There are 130,000 or so clones in the sample; around 86% occur only once, and about 8.7% lies in the top ten. This chain connects TRBV18 to TRBJ1-2; D remains ambiguous. The source of this sequence is a man aged 40-49 years in good health. Material for sequencing was blood. This chain's CDR3 is CASSPPTSYGYTF. The CDR3 DNA reads TGTGCCAGCTCACCACCGACAAGCTATGGCTACACCTTC.